Presented here are 29 T cell receptor beta chains from one specimen sequenced in a study of shared clonotypes between healthy human individuals. TCRdb keeps only in-frame clones here, not all; method: immunoSEQ multiplex PCR. The repertoire holds about 2.3 million clones, with around 92% as singletons. Sequenced: naive CD4+ T cells from PBMCs. Subset indicated: CD45RA+ positively selected. The receptors originated from a man aged 18-30 years in good health. Some clones in this sample may be carry-over from other donors' samples.

The rearrangement uses TRBV7-3 and TRBJ2-1; 7 bases map to TRBD2. J was trimmed by 11 bases and V by 4 bases; bases with no gene match: 5. The CDR3 consists of 12 residues. Germline lookup yields CDR1 SGHTA and CDR2 FQGTGA. The CDR3 sequence is CASSSGLSQQFF. The CDR3 DNA reads TGTGCCAGCAGCTCGGGACTATCCCAGCAGTTCTTC.

The chain recombines TRBV6-5 with TRBJ2-7; 9 nucleotides agree with TRBD1. V lost 5 bases and J lost 7; bases outside the gene matches: 3. Germline loops: CDR1 MNHEY, CDR2 SVGAGI. CDR3 length: 12 amino acids. CDR3 residues: CASSNRGQEQYF. The CDR3 bases are TGTGCCAGCAGTAACAGGGGGCAAGAGCAGTACTTC.

The V and J genes are TRBV15 and TRBJ1-3, with 7 bases that match TRBD1. This CDR3 has 15 residues. V lost 2 bases to trimming and J lost 0 bases; unmatched junction nucleotides: 1. The germline V gene has CDR1 LNHNV and CDR2 YYDKDF (reference sequence). CDR3 nucleotide sequence: TGTGCCACCAGCAGACACAGGGGCTCTGGAAACACCATATATTTT. It encodes CATSRHRGSGNTIYF.

The chain combines TRBV11-3 with TRBJ1-1, with D hard to call. This CDR3 contains 13 residues. The V gene lost 1 base and the J gene lost 2 bases, with 5 bases spanning the gap. Germline V lookup: CDR1 SGHNT, CDR2 YENEEA. CDR3 sequence (DNA): TGTGCCAGCAGCTTAGCCTCTAACACTGAAGCTTTCTTT. This translates into CASSLASNTEAFF.

V usage is TRBV7-3 and J usage is TRBJ2-1; TRBD2 aligns across 7 bases. CDR3 length: 14 amino acids. Trimming cost V 5 bases and J 6 bases; bases outside gene matches: 7. Germline loops: CDR1 SGHTA, CDR2 FQGTGA. CDR3 sequence (DNA): TGTGCCAGCAGCGTGACTAGCCCAGGCAATGAGCAGTTCTTC. It yields the protein CASSVTSPGNEQFF.

About this clone: Additional DNA sequences in this sample encode the identical CDR3. V usage is TRBV5-1 and J usage is TRBJ2-5, with 7 positions matching TRBD2. The length of the CDR3 is 14 residues. Germline V gene sequence: CDR1 SGHRS, CDR2 YFSETQ. The V segment lost 4 bases and the J segment 0 bases; nucleotides outside the gene matches: 3. The CDR3 reads CASSLGTNQETQYF. CDR3 DNA: TGCGCCAGCAGCCTCGGGACTAACCAAGAGACCCAGTACTTC.

V and J are TRBV18 and TRBJ1-2; D gene unclear. In germline, CDR1 is KGHSH, CDR2 LQKENI. This CDR3 has 13 residues. Trimming pared 2 bases from V and 8 bases from J, leaving 12 bases between. This chain's CDR3 is CASSPSPPPGYTF. CDR3 DNA: TGTGCCAGCTCACCATCCCCCCCGCCGGGCTACACCTTC.

The chain links TRBV18 to TRBJ2-6; no clear D. Trimming pared 6 bases from V and 0 bases from J, leaving 6 bases between. The germline V gene encodes CDR1 KGHSH and CDR2 LQKENI. The length of the CDR3 is 14 residues. CDR3 region: CASSLDSGANVLTF. The CDR3 DNA sequence: TGTGCCAGCTCTCTCGACTCTGGGGCCAACGTCCTGACTTTC. The entire variable domain, with the rest obtained from reference TRBV18 and TRBJ2-6, is as follows: NAGVMQNPRHLVRRRGQEARLRCSPMKGHSHVYWYRQLPEEGLKFMVYLQKENIIDESGMPKERFSAEFPKEGPSILRIQQVVRGDSAAYFCASSLDSGANVLTFGAGSRLTVL.

The chain combines TRBV7-2 with TRBJ2-7, with D perhaps TRBD2 (5 bases). Trimming removed 5 bases from V and 2 bases from J, with 10 bases in between. The germline V gene has CDR1 SGHTA and CDR2 FQGNSA. This CDR3 spans 13 amino acids. CDR3 sequence reads: CASSPRSAYEQYF. CDR3 bases: TGTGCCAGCAGCCCACGTAGCGCCTACGAGCAGTACTTC.

V is TRBV4-1 and J is TRBJ2-3, with 8 bases aligning to TRBD1. Germline CDR1 MGHRA, CDR2 YSYEKL. V shed 4 bases and J 1 base; nucleotides not matched to a gene: 4. This CDR3 is 15 amino acids long. CDR3 in DNA: TGCGCCAGCAGCCGTTCGGACAGGGGCACAGATACGCAGTATTTT. Protein sequence: CASSRSDRGTDTQYF.

V and J are TRBV20-1 and TRBJ1-1; perhaps TRBD1 as D (5 bases). V lost 5 bases, J lost 9 bases, and 13 bases lay in between. Looked up from germline, CDR1 is DFQATT and CDR2 is SNEGSKA (reference sequence). This CDR3 has 11 residues. Here the CDR3 DNA reads TGCAGTGCTCCAAACAGGAATCAAGCTTTCTTT. This encodes CSAPNRNQAFF.

The chain joins TRBV18 to TRBJ1-1; D is ambiguous. Trimming left V 6 bases short and J 1 base short, with 15 bases between. The CDR3 is made up of 15 amino acids. CDR1 and CDR2 from the germline V gene are KGHSH and LQKENI. The CDR3 loop reads CASSQMGSPNTEAFF. The CDR3, as DNA: TGTGCCAGCTCTCAAATGGGCAGTCCGAACACTGAAGCTTTCTTT.

This chain joins TRBV5-4 and TRBJ2-1; weak D call: TRBD2 (6 bases). The CDR3 loop spans 14 amino acids. Trimming left V 4 bases short and J 6 bases short, with 14 bases between. Germline V gene sequence: CDR1 SGHNT, CDR2 YYREEE (reference sequence). Here the CDR3 DNA reads TGTGCCAGCAGCCAGTCCGGGAGACCCAATGAGCAGTTCTTC. This sequence encodes CASSQSGRPNEQFF.

The chain carries TRBV7-2 and TRBJ1-1; a weak D match, TRBD1 (5 bases). Germline assignment: CDR1 SGHTA and CDR2 FQGNSA. The V gene lost 1 base and the J gene lost 1 base, with 7 bases spanning the gap. The CDR3 loop spans 14 amino acids. CDR3 region: CASSLEQENTEAFF. CDR3 coding DNA: TGTGCCAGCAGCTTAGAACAGGAGAACACTGAAGCTTTCTTT.

A word on this clone: The same CDR3 arises from other DNA sequences in this sample as well. The genes are TRBV5-1 and TRBJ2-1; TRBD2 aligns across 12 bases. The ends lost 0 bases at V and 7 bases at J; junction bases unmatched: 2. Per the germline V gene, CDR1 is SGHRS and CDR2 is YFSETQ. This CDR3 is 15 amino acids long. The CDR3 region has the DNA TGCGCCAGCAGCTTGGGGACTAGCGGGACTAATGAGCAGTTCTTC. Translation: CASSLGTSGTNEQFF. Complete variable domain (other parts from reference TRBV5-1 and TRBJ2-1): KAGVTQTPRYLIKTRGQQVTLSCSPISGHRSVSWYQQTPGQGLQFLFEYFSETQRNKGNFPGRFSGRQFSNSRSEMNVSTLELGDSALYLCASSLGTSGTNEQFFGPGTRLTVL.

The rearrangement joins TRBV7-8 to TRBJ2-7; 7 nucleotides agree with TRBD1. The CDR3 consists of 15 residues. Unmatched junction bases numbered 5, after V lost 2 bases and J lost 1 base. CDR1 is SGHVS, CDR2 FQNEAQ, per germline. CDR3: CASSLQGVSSYEQYF. The CDR3 DNA reads TGTGCCAGCAGCTTACAGGGGGTGAGTTCCTACGAGCAGTACTTC.

The chain uses TRBV9 and TRBJ2-5, with D unresolved. Trimming shortened V by 4 bases and J by 5 bases, and 15 bases separated the two germline ends. This CDR3 has 14 amino acids. Per the germline V gene, CDR1 is SGDLS and CDR2 is YYNGEE. The chain's CDR3 is CASSRVPEFETQYF. The DNA of the CDR3 is TGTGCCAGCAGCCGTGTCCCGGAGTTTGAGACCCAGTACTTC.

V is TRBV27 and J is TRBJ2-5, with D tentatively TRBD1 (6 bases). V dropped 1 base and J dropped 1 base, with 10 bases sitting between them. Germline CDR1 MNHEY, CDR2 SMNVEV (reference sequence). The CDR3 spans 15 residues. The CDR3 loop is CASSLFSRGQETQYF. CDR3 DNA sequence: TGTGCCAGCAGTTTATTCAGCAGGGGCCAAGAGACCCAGTACTTC.

This chain joins TRBV29-1 and TRBJ1-1, with TRBD1 as a possible D gene (6 bases). The V end lost 5 bases, the J end lost 7 bases, and 14 bases lay between the germline ends. The CDR3 is 12 amino acids. Germline-derived CDR1 and CDR2 are SQVTM and ANQGSEA. The CDR3 coding sequence is TGCAGCGTTACCTTTGGGGGCAATGAAGCTTTCTTT. Protein product: CSVTFGGNEAFF.

The V call is TRBV7-9, the J call TRBJ2-5; D gene uncertain. CDR1 and CDR2 from the germline V gene are SEHNR and FQNEAQ (reference sequence). CDR3 length: 13 residues. V shed 4 bases and J shed 1 base, with 7 bases lying between them. The CDR3 loop reads CASSYPFQETQYF. The CDR3 DNA sequence: TGTGCCAGCAGCTACCCTTTCCAAGAGACCCAGTACTTC. The variable domain in full, with the rest retrieved from reference TRBV7-9 and TRBJ2-5, is DTGVSQNPRHKITKRGQNVTFRCDPISEHNRLYWYRQTLGQGPEFLTYFQNEAQLEKSRLLSDRFSAERPKGSFSTLEIQRTEQGDSAMYLCASSYPFQETQYFGPGTRLLVL.

This clone was seen more than once but under ten times. The rearrangement links TRBV28 to TRBJ2-7; D is possibly TRBD1 (6 bases). With 5 bases removed from V and 3 bases from J, the gap between germline ends came to 14 bases. The V gene's germline CDR1 is MDHEN and CDR2 SYDVKM. The CDR3 contains 14 residues. The CDR3 protein is CASSLEDSIYEQYF. The CDR3, as DNA: TGTGCCAGCAGTCTGGAGGACAGCATCTACGAGCAGTACTTC.

CDR3: CASSYQRGRGETQYF. Written as DNA, the CDR3 is TGTGCCAGCAGCTACCAAAGGGGGCGCGGAGAGACCCAGTACTTC. The rearrangement joins TRBV7-2 to TRBJ2-5; 7 nucleotides agree with TRBD1. The CDR3 extends over 15 amino acids. From germline, CDR1 is SGHTA and CDR2 FQGNSA. J gave up 4 bases and V 4 bases, and 9 bases lay outside the gene matches.

On this clone: Other nucleotide sequences in the sample specify the same CDR3. CDR3 region: CASSLTTGELFF. DNA for the CDR3: TGTGCCAGCAGCCTCACCACCGGGGAGCTGTTTTTT. This chain connects TRBV7-9 to TRBJ2-2; D gene ambiguous. The CDR3 is 12 amino acids. Germline loops: CDR1 SEHNR, CDR2 FQNEAQ (reference sequence). V shed 5 bases and J shed 4 bases, with 5 bases lying between them.

To note about this clone: This specimen includes other DNA sequences encoding the same CDR3. The chain has TRBV2 and TRBJ1-2, with D uncertain. Trimming pared 1 base from V and 5 bases from J, leaving 5 bases between. CDR1 is SNHLY, CDR2 FYNNEI, per germline. The CDR3 has 12 amino acids. The CDR3 region is CASSEVVYGYTF. CDR3 nucleotide sequence: TGTGCCAGCAGTGAAGTTGTTTATGGCTACACCTTC. The full variable domain, its missing parts supplied by reference TRBV2 and TRBJ1-2, is EPEVTQTPSHQVTQMGQEVILRCVPISNHLYFYWYRQILGQKVEFLVSFYNNEISEKSEIFDDQFSVERPDGSNFTLKIRSTKLEDSAMYFCASSEVVYGYTFGSGTRLTVV.

The V gene is TRBV5-8, the J gene TRBJ2-3, with TRBD1 matching over 7 bases. Unmatched junction bases numbered 8, after V lost 1 base and J lost 3 bases. CDR1 and CDR2 (germline): SGHTS, YDEGEE. This CDR3 is 16 amino acids long. CDR3 DNA sequence: TGTGCCAGCAGCTTGTTTAAGGGACAGCGGACAGATACGCAGTATTTT. This translates into CASSLFKGQRTDTQYF.

The chain couples TRBV4-3 to TRBJ2-1; D remains unclear. Germline V CDR1 and CDR2: LGHNA, YSLEER. The germline V and J ends were trimmed by 0 bases and 4 bases, with 13 bases remaining between them. The CDR3 sequence is 16 residues long. This chain's CDR3 is CASSQDNSGPYNEQFF. The CDR3 nucleotides are TGCGCCAGCAGCCAAGATAATTCGGGCCCTTACAATGAGCAGTTCTTC.

The genes are TRBV28 and TRBJ1-5; 8 bases agree with TRBD1. Germline assignment: CDR1 MDHEN and CDR2 SYDVKM. After removal of 6 bases from V and 0 bases from J, the junction contained 4 bases not matched to a gene. The CDR3 runs to 15 residues. The CDR3 spells CASSRTGSSNQPQHF. Written as DNA, the CDR3 is TGTGCCAGCAGCCGGACAGGGAGTAGCAATCAGCCCCAGCATTTT.

Only one count was recorded for this clone. CDR3 DNA sequence: TGTGCCAGCAGCCAAGATGTTCTCTATGGCTACACCTTC. Its translation: CASSQDVLYGYTF. V and J are TRBV14 and TRBJ1-2; D is unclear. The CDR3 loop spans 13 amino acids. Germline V gene sequence: CDR1 SGHDN, CDR2 FVKESK. The germline V and J ends were trimmed by 0 bases and 4 bases, with 6 bases remaining between them.

The CDR3 is CAWRGDGYNEQFF. The CDR3 coding sequence is TGTGCCTGGAGGGGGGATGGTTACAATGAGCAGTTCTTC. V gene TRBV30 combines with J gene TRBJ2-1; the D gene could be TRBD1 or TRBD2 (5 bases each). The length of the CDR3 is 13 residues. Looked up from germline, CDR1 is GTSNPN and CDR2 is SVGIG (reference sequence). V was cut by 3 bases and J by 4 bases, with 10 bases left in between.